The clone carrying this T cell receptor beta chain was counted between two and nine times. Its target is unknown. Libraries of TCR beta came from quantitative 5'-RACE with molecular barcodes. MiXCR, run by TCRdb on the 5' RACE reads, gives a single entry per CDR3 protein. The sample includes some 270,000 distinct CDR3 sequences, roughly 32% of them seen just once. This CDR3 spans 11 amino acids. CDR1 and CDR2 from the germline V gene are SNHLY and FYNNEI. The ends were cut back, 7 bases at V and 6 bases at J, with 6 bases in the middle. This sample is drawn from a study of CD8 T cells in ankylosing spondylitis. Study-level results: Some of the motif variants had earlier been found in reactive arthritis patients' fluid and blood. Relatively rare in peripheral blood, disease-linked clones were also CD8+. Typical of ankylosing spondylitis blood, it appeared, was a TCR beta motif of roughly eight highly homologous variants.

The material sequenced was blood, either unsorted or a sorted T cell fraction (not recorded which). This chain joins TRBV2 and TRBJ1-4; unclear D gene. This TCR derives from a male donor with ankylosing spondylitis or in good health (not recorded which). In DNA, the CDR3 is TGTGCCAGCACGGGCTATGAAAAACTGTTTTTT. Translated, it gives CASTGYEKLFF.